The text below deals with one T cell receptor (beta chain). This sample was taken from a study of cytomegalovirus exposure and HLA in healthy donors. The V end was cut by 3 bases, the J end by 13 bases, with 13 bases between. CDR1 and CDR2 (germline): SGHRS, YFSETQ. The CDR3 is 11 amino acids. Vbeta (60) and Jbeta (13) primers were used in the PCR. The table came from immunoSEQ multiplex PCR; TCRdb's copy has only in-frame clones and leaves some out. Here the sample spans tens of thousands of clones, around four fifths being singletons. This chain connects TRBV5-1 to TRBJ2-5, with D perhaps matching TRBD1 (6 bases). The sample taken for sequencing was PBMCs. This receptor was identified in a male donor in good health and CMV-seropositive. The CDR3 DNA reads TGCGCCAGCAGCTCAGACAGGTCGAGGTACTTC. This gives the protein CASSSDRSRYF.